The 11 T cell receptor beta chains below all came from one sample that was sequenced in a study of regulatory T cells in long-lasting Graves disease. Time point meaning: newly diagnosed GD, antithyroid drugs for less than 3 months. Extracted RNA from PBMCs served as the source of the TCR library. Building the TCR beta libraries relied on iRepertoire HTBI primers, and CDR3 regions underwent Arm-PCR. Each CDR3 protein is one row after TCRdb ran MiXCR on the multiplex PCR reads. Counted here are 540,000 or so distinct CDR3 sequences, around an eighth occurring once; the ten biggest clones make up under 10%. The sample was also linked to a second study, of T cells in Graves' hyperthyroidism and ophthalmopathy.

Material: peripheral blood mononuclear cells (PBMCs), obtained at new diagnosis, from a patient treated with antithyroid drugs. These receptors all stem from a man aged 30 to 45 with Graves disease.

In its sample, this clonotype was seen many times. The chain joins TRBV20-1 to TRBJ2-7; 9 nucleotides agree with TRBD2. The V segment lost 3 bases and the J segment 2 bases; nucleotides outside the gene matches: 5. The CDR3 loop spans 14 amino acids. Germline V gene sequence: CDR1 DFQATT, CDR2 SNEGSKA (reference sequence). CDR3 DNA: TGCAGTGCTAGGTGGGCTAGCGGGGCCTACGAGCAGTACTTC. This sequence encodes CSARWASGAYEQYF.

V and J are TRBV19 and TRBJ1-5; D possibly corresponds to TRBD1 (5 bases). V dropped 1 base and J dropped 6 bases, with 13 bases sitting between them. This CDR3 region has 15 residues. Germline V gene lookup returns CDR1 LNHDA and CDR2 SQIVND (reference sequence). The CDR3 loop is CASSIVGGAGQPQHF. CDR3 in DNA: TGTGCCAGTAGTATAGTCGGAGGGGCGGGTCAGCCCCAGCATTTT.

There are many counts of this clonotype. The chain couples TRBV5-6 to TRBJ2-7, with 7 positions matching TRBD1. Germline assignment: CDR1 SGHDT and CDR2 YYEEEE. V shed 4 bases and J 5 bases; nucleotides not matched to a gene: 9. The CDR3 has 14 amino acids. CDR3 DNA sequence: TGTGCCAGCAGCAACCAACAGGGGATCAACGAGCAGTACTTC. This codes for CASSNQQGINEQYF.

This clonotype has ten or more counts. This chain links TRBV2 with TRBJ2-7, with a possible D match to TRBD1 (6 bases). Germline V lookup: CDR1 SNHLY, CDR2 FYNNEI. CDR3 size: 10 residues. The V end lost 3 bases, the J end lost 10 bases, and 7 bases lay between the germline ends. CDR3 sequence: CASSEGAQYF. CDR3 bases: TGTGCCAGCAGTGAGGGGGCCCAGTACTTC.

This clonotype showed up just a few times. The chain links TRBV12-3 or TRBV12-4 to TRBJ1-2; D is ambiguous. The CDR3 has 14 residues. Between the trimmed V and J ends, which lost 5 bases and 1 base, there was a span of 11 bases. The CDR3 DNA follows: TGTGCCAGCAGTCTTACGGCCGTTAACTATGGCTACACCTTC. Its translation: CASSLTAVNYGYTF.

The chain carries TRBV10-3 and TRBJ2-7, with D perhaps TRBD2 (5 bases). The CDR3 sequence is 17 residues long. Per germline, CDR1 ENHRY and CDR2 SYGVKD. The germline V and J ends were trimmed by 5 bases and 3 bases, with 23 bases remaining between them. The CDR3 region has the DNA TGTGCCATCAGTCCGAGATGGGTGGGAGACTATGACTACGAGCAGTACTTC. Translated, it gives CAISPRWVGDYDYEQYF.

V usage is TRBV20-1 and J usage is TRBJ1-5; TRBD1 might be the D (5 bases). From germline, CDR1 is DFQATT and CDR2 SNEGSKA (reference sequence). The CDR3 covers 14 residues. Trimming left V 0 bases short and J 2 bases short, with 8 bases between. CDR3: CSARDPQGNQPQHF. The CDR3 nucleotides are TGCAGTGCTAGAGATCCACAGGGCAATCAGCCCCAGCATTTT.

This clonotype was observed a single time. The chain employs TRBV18 and TRBJ1-2, with 8 bases fitting TRBD1. The CDR3 loop spans 17 amino acids. Germline-derived CDR1 and CDR2 are KGHSH and LQKENI. V was pared by 3 bases and J by 5 bases, with 14 bases of the junction left unmatched. The CDR3 nucleotides read TGTGCCAGCTCACCGTCCCGTGCGACAGGGGCAAATTATGGCTACACCTTC. As protein: CASSPSRATGANYGYTF. The whole variable domain, filled in from reference TRBV18 and TRBJ1-2, reads NAGVMQNPRHLVRRRGQEARLRCSPMKGHSHVYWYRQLPEEGLKFMVYLQKENIIDESGMPKERFSAEFPKEGPSILRIQQVVRGDSAAYFCASSPSRATGANYGYTFGSGTRLTVV.

This clonotype was picked up many times. The genes are TRBV5-1 and TRBJ2-7; 11 bases map to TRBD2. CDR1 is SGHRS, CDR2 YFSETQ, per germline. The trim removed 4 bases at V and 7 bases at J, leaving 4 bases unmatched. The CDR3 length is 13 residues. CDR3 bases: TGCGCCAGCAGCCGACTAGCGGGACCTGAGCAGTACTTC. Translating gives CASSRLAGPEQYF. Combining the CDR3 with reference TRBV5-1 and TRBJ2-7 gives the whole variable domain KAGVTQTPRYLIKTRGQQVTLSCSPISGHRSVSWYQQTPGQGLQFLFEYFSETQRNKGNFPGRFSGRQFSNSRSEMNVSTLELGDSALYLCASSRLAGPEQYFGPGTRLTVT.

This clonotype was seen more than once but under ten times. The chain has TRBV7-9 and TRBJ1-2, with 7 positions matching TRBD1. The CDR3 length is 13 residues. V gave up 5 bases and J gave up 6 bases; unmatched junction bases: 6. The germline CDR1 and CDR2 sequences are SEHNR and FQNEAQ (reference sequence). DNA for the CDR3: TGTGCCAGCAGCAAACGGACAGGCGATGGCTACACCTTC. It encodes CASSKRTGDGYTF. The full variable domain, rest sourced from reference TRBV7-9 and TRBJ1-2, is DTGVSQNPRHKITKRGQNVTFRCDPISEHNRLYWYRQTLGQGPEFLTYFQNEAQLEKSRLLSDRFSAERPKGSFSTLEIQRTEQGDSAMYLCASSKRTGDGYTFGSGTRLTVV.

This clonotype has at least ten counts. The V and J genes are TRBV24-1 and TRBJ2-7, with TRBD1 identical over 8 bases. The germline gives CDR1 KGHDR, CDR2 SFDVKD. The CDR3 length is 15 residues. J lost 6 bases, V lost 3 bases, and 9 bases had no gene match. The CDR3 protein is CATSDPSLGQGEQYF. The CDR3 DNA follows: TGTGCCACCAGTGATCCCAGCCTAGGACAGGGCGAGCAGTACTTC.